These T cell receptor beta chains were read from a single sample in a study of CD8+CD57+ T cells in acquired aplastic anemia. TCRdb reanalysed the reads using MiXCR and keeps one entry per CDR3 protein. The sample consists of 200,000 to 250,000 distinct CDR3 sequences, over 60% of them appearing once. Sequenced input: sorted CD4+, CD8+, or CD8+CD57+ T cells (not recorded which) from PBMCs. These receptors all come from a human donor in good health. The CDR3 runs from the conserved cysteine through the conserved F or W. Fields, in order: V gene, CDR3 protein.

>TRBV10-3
CAISEGAGGRYEQYF
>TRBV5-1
CASSLRTGISVSYNEQFF
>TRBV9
CASSQSPLGDTQYF
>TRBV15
CATSRTTGSSYEQYF
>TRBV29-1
CSVEHVWGSYNEQFF
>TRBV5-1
CASSLESGHSPLYF
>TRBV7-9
CASSLVGTSPWGNEQFF
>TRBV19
CASSTDSAGRYEQYF
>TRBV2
CASSEQGQGNEQYF
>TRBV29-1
CSDTGTGTNEQFF
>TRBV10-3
CAISLGTIYNEQFF
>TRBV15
CATSVETNTEAFF
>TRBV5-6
CASSPHRGEDYGYTF
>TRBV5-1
CASSLVGGGDQPQHF
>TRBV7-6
CASSFFSTAGAGSPLHF
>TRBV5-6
CASTPAGTFDTQYF
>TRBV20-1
CSAARDYGYTF
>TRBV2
CASSDRSSYEQYF
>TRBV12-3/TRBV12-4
CASSLRGSGQGPTGELFF
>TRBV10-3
CAISARQVGDTQYF
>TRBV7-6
CASSPWGGNTEAFF
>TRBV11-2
CASSFLPTVTYEQYF
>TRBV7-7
CASSPWGSGGYNEQFF
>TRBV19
CASSVDSYEQYF
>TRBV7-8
CASSFRTGPNTGELFF